These 20 T cell receptor beta chains were sequenced from one sample in a study of blood T cell repertoires in COVID-19. Profiled with immunoSEQ multiplex PCR; TCRdb holds only in-frame clones, not every one. Among roughly 120,000 clones, roughly nine tenths were seen once, and the ten largest hold less than 2%. Sequencing input: peripheral blood. The receptors derive from a human donor with active COVID-19. The donor label of this sample is uncertain.

The chain carries TRBV27 and TRBJ2-7; 8 bases are a match to TRBD1. J lost 5 bases, V lost 5 bases, and 8 bases had no gene match. The CDR3 totals 14 residues. Germline values: CDR1 MNHEY, CDR2 SMNVEV (reference sequence). CDR3 coding DNA: TGTGCCAGCAGTCCCCAGGGGGCGCAAAACGAGCAGTACTTC. As protein: CASSPQGAQNEQYF.

The rearrangement links TRBV6-6 to TRBJ1-3; no reliable D call. The CDR3 is 15 amino acids. V was trimmed by 2 bases and J by 0 bases, leaving 8 bases between them. The germline V gene encodes CDR1 MNHNY and CDR2 SVGAGI (reference sequence). For the CDR3, the DNA is TGTGCCAGCAGTTACAGCGAGACCTCTGGAAACACCATATATTTT. This encodes CASSYSETSGNTIYF.

This clone was recorded only once. This rearrangement joins TRBV5-1 to TRBJ1-6; 10 nucleotides align to TRBD1. From germline, CDR1 is SGHRS and CDR2 YFSETQ. Trimming cost V 0 bases and J 16 bases; bases outside gene matches: 10. This CDR3 has 15 amino acids. CDR3 protein: CASSLEPGQGTSLHF. CDR3 bases: TGCGCCAGCAGCTTGGAGCCGGGACAGGGGACATCACTCCACTTT.

This chain joins TRBV2 and TRBJ2-3, with TRBD2 matching over 8 bases. V lost 5 bases to trimming and J lost 4 bases; unmatched junction nucleotides: 11. The CDR3 covers 16 residues. CDR1 SNHLY and CDR2 FYNNEI come from the germline V gene. CDR3 nucleotide sequence: TGTGCCAGCAGTCCACGGGGGGGCGTATGGGCAGATACGCAGTATTTT. Translating gives CASSPRGGVWADTQYF.

The CDR3 bases are TGTGCCAGCAGCCTCCGCAGGGAGGCTGGCTACACCTTC. Protein sequence: CASSLRREAGYTF. V usage is TRBV12-3 or TRBV12-4 and J usage is TRBJ1-2; maybe TRBD1 (5 bases). The CDR3 totals 13 residues. V dropped 6 bases and J dropped 7 bases, with 15 bases sitting between them.

Written as DNA, the CDR3 is TGTGCCAGCAGCTTAGAACAGGGTAAAGATACGCAGTATTTT. Translation: CASSLEQGKDTQYF. The chain uses TRBV7-2 and TRBJ2-3; perhaps TRBD1 as D (6 bases). Germline V CDR1 and CDR2: SGHTA, FQGNSA. This CDR3 has 14 residues. Trimming stripped 1 base from V and 5 bases from J, with 10 bases between.

CDR3 bases: TGTGCCAGCAGTTCCGCAACCTCCCTAGCGGGGGACACAGATACGCAGTATTTT. Translated, it gives CASSSATSLAGDTDTQYF. V gene TRBV28 combines with J gene TRBJ2-3; 10 bases fit TRBD2. Germline CDR1 reads MDHEN; CDR2 reads SYDVKM. The CDR3 totals 18 residues. After removal of 4 bases from V and 2 bases from J, the junction contained 12 bases not matched to a gene.

The chain carries TRBV28 and TRBJ1-5, with D possibly matching TRBD1 (5 bases). V lost 6 bases and J lost 3, with 18 bases in between. The CDR3 length is 16 residues. The germline V gene encodes CDR1 MDHEN and CDR2 SYDVKM. CDR3 region: CASRSGGSKNNQPQHF. The CDR3 DNA reads as TGTGCCAGCAGGTCTGGGGGGTCAAAGAACAATCAGCCCCAGCATTTT. Drawing the rest from reference TRBV28 and TRBJ1-5, the complete variable domain is DVKVTQSSRYLVKRTGEKVFLECVQDMDHENMFWYRQDPGLGLRLIYFSYDVKMKEKGDIPEGYSVSREKKERFSLILESASTNQTSMYLCASRSGGSKNNQPQHFGDGTRLSIL.

This chain links TRBV4-2 with TRBJ2-3, with D tentatively TRBD1 (5 bases). The V end was cut by 1 base, the J end by 4 bases, with 12 bases between. CDR1 LGHNA and CDR2 YNFKEQ come from the germline V gene. The CDR3 extends over 15 amino acids. CDR3 nucleotide sequence: TGTGCCAGCAGCCAAGTGTCAGGGAACGCAGATACGCAGTATTTT. Protein: CASSQVSGNADTQYF.

The rearrangement uses TRBV18 and TRBJ2-5, with TRBD1 matching over 9 bases. The V gene end was trimmed by 4 bases and the J gene end by 5 bases; junction bases not matched to a gene: 5. The CDR3 extends over 14 amino acids. Per germline, CDR1 KGHSH and CDR2 LQKENI. For the CDR3, the DNA is TGTGCCAGCTCACGGACAGGGGCAGGGGAGACCCAGTACTTC. It translates to CASSRTGAGETQYF.

The chain couples TRBV9 to TRBJ1-3, with a possible D match to TRBD1 (5 bases). The V gene's germline CDR1 is SGDLS and CDR2 YYNGEE. This CDR3 is 15 amino acids long. Between the trimmed V and J ends, which lost 1 base and 5 bases, there was a span of 13 bases. The CDR3 DNA follows: TGTGCCAGCAGCGTAACCAGGGTTAGTAGAAACACCATATATTTT. Protein: CASSVTRVSRNTIYF.

The rearrangement links TRBV6-1 to TRBJ2-5; 9 nucleotides align to TRBD2. Germline CDR1 and CDR2: MNHNS and SASEGT. Trimming removed 2 bases from V and 4 bases from J; junction bases left unmatched: 14. The CDR3 has 18 amino acids. The CDR3 loop reads CASSEFAGGAVGRETQYF. Here the CDR3 DNA reads TGTGCCAGCAGTGAATTTGCGGGGGGGGCGGTTGGTCGAGAGACCCAGTACTTC.

This clone was observed once. CDR3 amino acids: CASSPGASGGPQKTQYF. The CDR3 DNA reads TGTGCCAGCAGCCCGGGGGCTAGCGGGGGGCCCCAGAAAACCCAGTACTTC. This chain connects TRBV7-2 to TRBJ2-5; TRBD2 agrees at 11 bases. This CDR3 spans 17 amino acids. The trim removed 5 bases at V and 8 bases at J, leaving 16 bases unmatched. Per the germline V gene, CDR1 is SGHTA and CDR2 is FQGNSA.

V and J are TRBV11-2 and TRBJ1-1; D is unresolved. CDR1 is SGHAT, CDR2 FQNNGV, per germline. The V gene lost 4 bases and the J gene lost 4 bases, with 16 bases spanning the gap. The CDR3 is 15 amino acids. The CDR3 spells CASSSTFRGRTEAFF. The CDR3 DNA reads as TGTGCCAGCAGCTCGACTTTCCGAGGGCGCACTGAAGCTTTCTTT.

V is TRBV4-1 and J is TRBJ2-4, with D perhaps TRBD2 (5 bases). The germline CDR1 and CDR2 sequences are MGHRA and YSYEKL. V lost 1 base, J lost 9 bases, and 13 bases lay in between. This CDR3 region has 14 residues. The CDR3 DNA is TGCGCCAGCAGCCAAGGGATCTGGGAGTCCATTCAGTACTTC. It codes for CASSQGIWESIQYF.

The chain is built from TRBV7-2 and TRBJ1-1, with a tentative D call TRBD1 (6 bases). Germline values: CDR1 SGHTA, CDR2 FQGNSA. V lost 5 bases to trimming and J lost 0 bases, with 10 bases between them. This CDR3 spans 14 amino acids. CDR3 nucleotide sequence: TGTGCCAGCAGCGTCAGGGGACTGAACACTGAAGCTTTCTTT. This sequence encodes CASSVRGLNTEAFF.

The chain combines TRBV28 with TRBJ1-5, with D uncertain. Trimming took 6 bases from V and 3 from J, leaving 12 bases between them. The CDR3 is 14 residues long. The germline V gene encodes CDR1 MDHEN and CDR2 SYDVKM. The CDR3 spells CASRPAGINQPQHF. The CDR3 nucleotides are TGTGCCAGCAGGCCGGCGGGGATCAATCAGCCCCAGCATTTT.

A few counts support this clone. The genes are TRBV19 and TRBJ1-6, with TRBD1 matching 7 bases. Germline-derived CDR1 and CDR2 are LNHDA and SQIVND (reference sequence). CDR3 length: 14 amino acids. Losses at the gene ends were 5 bases for V and 6 bases for J; bases not matched to a gene: 4. CDR3 loop: CASSRTGLNSPLHF. The CDR3 nucleotides read TGTGCCAGTAGTCGGACAGGACTTAATTCACCCCTCCACTTT. Supplemented by reference TRBV19 and TRBJ1-6, the full variable domain reads DGGITQSPKYLFRKEGQNVTLSCEQNLNHDAMYWYRQDPGQGLRLIYYSQIVNDFQKGDIAEGYSVSREKKESFPLTVTSAQKNPTAFYLCASSRTGLNSPLHFGNGTRLTVT.

The J gene is TRBJ2-7, the V gene TRBV19; maybe TRBD1 (6 bases). This CDR3 region has 15 residues. The V end was cut by 4 bases, the J end by 4 bases, with 17 bases between. Germline lookup yields CDR1 LNHDA and CDR2 SQIVND (reference sequence). CDR3 DNA: TGTGCCAGTAGTACGTCACAGGGATTTTCTTACGAGCAGTACTTC. This translates into CASSTSQGFSYEQYF.

The V and J genes are TRBV6-5 and TRBJ2-5; 8 bases align to TRBD1. Germline CDR1 and CDR2: MNHEY and SVGAGI. CDR3 length: 16 amino acids. V lost 0 bases to trimming and J lost 5 bases; unmatched junction nucleotides: 8. The CDR3 nucleotides read TGTGCCAGCAGTTACTCGACAGGGGCGCTTCGGGAGACCCAGTACTTC. This translates into CASSYSTGALRETQYF.